The 22 T cell receptor beta chains reported below all come from one sample, sequenced in a study of blood T cell repertoires in COVID-19. Assay: immunoSEQ multiplex PCR; the TCRdb copy retains only in-frame clones and omits some. The table has fewer than 650,000 clones, roughly nine tenths seen once. Sequencing was carried out using peripheral blood. The receptors shown here come from a woman between 50 and 59 years old with COVID-19, enrolled during active disease.

J is TRBJ1-6 and V is TRBV7-6; possibly TRBD1 for D (5 bases). Germline CDR1 and CDR2: SGHVS and FNYEAQ. Deletions cut 6 bases from V and 7 bases from J, with 16 bases between. There are 15 residues in the CDR3. CDR3 residues: CASRDGGALNSPLHF. In DNA, the CDR3 is TGTGCCAGCAGGGACGGTGGGGCTTTAAATTCACCCCTCCACTTT.

V usage is TRBV29-1 and J usage is TRBJ2-7, with 7 bases lining up with TRBD1. This CDR3 spans 13 amino acids. After removal of 6 bases from V and 6 bases from J, the junction contained 11 bases not matched to a gene. CDR1 is SQVTM and CDR2 is ANQGSEA in the germline V gene. CDR3 residues: CSVIRTGGGEQYF. The CDR3 DNA is TGCAGCGTGATTCGGACAGGTGGTGGCGAGCAGTACTTC.

CDR3 DNA: TGTGCCAGCAGCTGGACAGGAGGCTCCTACGAGCAGTACTTC. Translation: CASSWTGGSYEQYF. The chain has TRBV5-5 and TRBJ2-7; 7 nucleotides align to TRBD1. The CDR3 has 14 amino acids. Germline lookup yields CDR1 SGHKS and CDR2 YYEKEE (reference sequence). V gave up 3 bases and J gave up 0 bases; unmatched junction bases: 3.

The rearrangement joins TRBV30 to TRBJ1-1; tentative D call: TRBD1 (5 bases). The CDR3 runs to 13 residues. The germline V gene encodes CDR1 GTSNPN and CDR2 SVGIG (reference sequence). Trimming took 2 bases from V and 3 from J, leaving 10 bases between them. In nucleotides, the CDR3 is TGTGCCTGGAGTTTGGGGGGGGACACTGAAGCTTTCTTT. It yields the protein CAWSLGGDTEAFF.

The chain links TRBV7-3 to TRBJ1-3; D is undetermined. The CDR3 has 13 residues. Germline values: CDR1 SGHTA, CDR2 FQGTGA. V lost 5 bases and J lost 1, with 6 bases in between. The CDR3 DNA is TGTGCCAGCAGCCTCGGTTCTGGAAACACCATATATTTT. Translating it yields CASSLGSGNTIYF.

The chain carries TRBV30 and TRBJ1-2; possible D gene TRBD1, 5 bases. The length of the CDR3 is 14 residues. V gave up 4 bases and J gave up 5 bases, with 17 bases separating them. Germline loops: CDR1 GTSNPN, CDR2 SVGIG (reference sequence). CDR3 sequence (DNA): TGTGCCTGGACCCTGACCGAGGACACATATGGCTACACCTTC. As protein: CAWTLTEDTYGYTF.

This clone was recorded a few times. The V call is TRBV5-5, the J call TRBJ1-5; 9 bases match TRBD1. This CDR3 contains 13 residues. V was clipped by 4 bases and J by 4 bases; unmatched bases: 0. The germline gives CDR1 SGHKS, CDR2 YYEKEE (reference sequence). The CDR3 is CASSDRGNQPQHF. The CDR3, as DNA: TGTGCCAGCAGCGACAGGGGGAATCAGCCCCAGCATTTT. The full variable domain, rest sourced from reference TRBV5-5 and TRBJ1-5, is DAGVTQSPTHLIKTRGQQVTLRCSPISGHKSVSWYQQVLGQGPQFIFQYYEKEERGRGNFPDRFSARQFPNYSSELNVNALLLGDSALYLCASSDRGNQPQHFGDGTRLSIL.

A single count supports this clone. This chain links TRBV24-1 with TRBJ2-3; TRBD2 aligns across 9 bases. CDR3 length: 16 amino acids. Per the germline V gene, CDR1 is KGHDR and CDR2 is SFDVKD. V dropped 1 base and J dropped 1; count of bases not matched to a gene: 2. The CDR3 DNA reads TGTGCCACCAGTGATTTAACTAGCGGGCGCACAGATACGCAGTATTTT. This sequence encodes CATSDLTSGRTDTQYF.

The chain recombines TRBV11-2 with TRBJ1-5, with unresolved D. V was trimmed by 1 base and J by 5 bases, leaving 15 bases between them. There are 16 residues in the CDR3. Looked up from germline, CDR1 is SGHAT and CDR2 is FQNNGV. CDR3 region: CASSLVGGIGDQPQHF. The CDR3 DNA follows: TGTGCCAGCAGCTTAGTGGGAGGGATCGGAGATCAGCCCCAGCATTTT.

The chain employs TRBV30 and TRBJ1-3; D uncertain. Trimming removed 0 bases at V and 0 bases at J, with 6 bases between. Germline CDR1 reads GTSNPN; CDR2 reads SVGIG (reference sequence). The CDR3 covers 14 residues. The CDR3 nucleotides are TGTGCCTGGAGTGTGGCCAGCTCTGGAAACACCATATATTTT. Protein: CAWSVASSGNTIYF.

This chain uses TRBV5-1 with TRBJ2-1, with D uncertain. V gave up 4 bases and J gave up 7 bases, with 9 bases separating them. This CDR3 comprises 12 residues. Germline CDR1 reads SGHRS; CDR2 reads YFSETQ. DNA of the CDR3: TGCGCCAGCAGCATGCAGACAAATGAGCAGTTCTTC. Its translation is CASSMQTNEQFF.

The chain recombines TRBV30 with TRBJ1-5, with D possibly being TRBD1 (6 bases). In germline, CDR1 is GTSNPN, CDR2 SVGIG (reference sequence). The CDR3 runs 17 residues. Trimming took 4 bases from V and 0 from J, leaving 19 bases between them. The CDR3 spells CAWTSGTTLNSNQPQHF. Written as DNA, the CDR3 is TGTGCCTGGACCTCTGGGACAACCCTTAATAGCAATCAGCCCCAGCATTTT.

About this clone itself: At the DNA level, this CDR3 is encoded by other sequences in the same sample as well. This chain uses TRBV7-9 with TRBJ1-5; D is ambiguous. The CDR3 runs 13 residues. Germline V gene data show CDR1 as SEHNR and CDR2 as FQNEAQ (reference sequence). V lost 0 bases and J 5 bases, leaving 5 bases between the germline ends. The CDR3 spells CASSLAGDQPQHF. CDR3 sequence (DNA): TGTGCCAGCAGCTTAGCCGGGGATCAGCCCCAGCATTTT.

This sequence joins TRBV5-1 and TRBJ2-2; D may be TRBD2 (5 bases). Trimming left V 0 bases short and J 1 base short, with 10 bases between. The CDR3 is 16 amino acids. The V gene's germline CDR1 is SGHRS and CDR2 YFSETQ. The CDR3 coding sequence is TGCGCCAGCAGCTTGGGACCTGCGGGGAACACCGGGGAGCTGTTTTTT. This codes for CASSLGPAGNTGELFF. Supplemented by reference TRBV5-1 and TRBJ2-2, the full variable domain reads KAGVTQTPRYLIKTRGQQVTLSCSPISGHRSVSWYQQTPGQGLQFLFEYFSETQRNKGNFPGRFSGRQFSNSRSEMNVSTLELGDSALYLCASSLGPAGNTGELFFGEGSRLTVL.

The V and J genes are TRBV6-5 and TRBJ2-5; the D gene is possibly TRBD2 (5 bases). V gave up 4 bases and J gave up 5 bases, with 11 bases separating them. In germline, CDR1 is MNHEY, CDR2 SVGAGI. The CDR3 runs 13 residues. The chain's CDR3 is CASSFASRETQYF. For the CDR3, the DNA is TGTGCCAGCAGTTTCGCTAGCCGCGAGACCCAGTACTTC.

The rearrangement uses TRBV3-1 (or the pseudogene TRBV3-2) and TRBJ2-6; D not resolved. V lost 1 base, J lost 2 bases, and 3 bases lay in between. Germline V gives CDR1 LGHDT, CDR2 YNNKEL (reference sequence). The CDR3 extends over 14 amino acids. The CDR3 DNA sequence: TGTGCCAGCAGCCAAGGTACTGGGGCCAACGTCCTGACTTTC. As protein: CASSQGTGANVLTF.

This clone appeared a single time. The chain joins TRBV12-5 to TRBJ1-1, with TRBD1 matching over 9 bases. The CDR3 totals 14 residues. The J segment lost 7 bases and the V segment lost 6 bases, leaving 9 bases of the junction unmatched. Germline CDR1 is LGHNT and CDR2 is FRNRAP. CDR3 sequence reads: CASGYGQGTGEAFF. DNA of the CDR3: TGTGCTAGTGGCTACGGACAGGGGACGGGTGAAGCTTTCTTT.

The chain has TRBV9 and TRBJ2-2; 12 bases are a match to TRBD2. Germline CDR1 reads SGDLS; CDR2 reads YYNGEE. Unmatched junction bases numbered 8, after V lost 2 bases and J lost 6 bases. The CDR3 loop spans 17 amino acids. The CDR3: CASSVGGLAGRAGELFF. The CDR3 bases are TGTGCCAGCAGCGTTGGCGGACTAGCGGGGAGGGCCGGGGAGCTGTTTTTT.

The V call is TRBV5-6, the J call TRBJ2-5; D is possibly TRBD1 (5 bases). Germline V gene lookup returns CDR1 SGHDT and CDR2 YYEEEE. CDR3 length: 16 amino acids. V lost 2 bases, J lost 2 bases, and 16 bases lay in between. The CDR3 coding sequence is TGTGCCAGCAGCTTTCAGGGCGGCCCACTTCAAGAGACCCAGTACTTC. This encodes CASSFQGGPLQETQYF.

V usage is TRBV5-4 and J usage is TRBJ2-3, with 7 bases identical to TRBD2. Trimming took 4 bases from V and 6 from J; bases not matched to a gene: 17. This CDR3 contains 17 residues. Looked up from germline, CDR1 is SGHNT and CDR2 is YYREEE (reference sequence). CDR3 sequence: CASSPRGGTTAGDTQYF. The CDR3 bases are TGTGCCAGCAGCCCACGCGGAGGGACTACCGCCGGGGATACGCAGTATTTT.

The V call is TRBV7-2, the J call TRBJ2-3, with unresolved D. V was shortened by 7 bases and J by 0 bases, with 17 bases between the two germline ends. Germline V gives CDR1 SGHTA, CDR2 FQGNSA. This CDR3 has 16 residues. The CDR3 DNA sequence: TGTGCCAGCACCGCGTCCCAGGCTATAAGCACAGATACGCAGTATTTT. Translation gives CASTASQAISTDTQYF.

The chain couples TRBV30 to TRBJ1-2; 7 bases agree with TRBD1. V lost 1 base to trimming and J lost 4 bases; unmatched junction nucleotides: 12. This CDR3 is 16 amino acids long. From germline, CDR1 is GTSNPN and CDR2 SVGIG (reference sequence). The CDR3 loop is CAWSADRTAAVYGYTF. As DNA, the CDR3 is TGTGCCTGGAGTGCGGACAGGACGGCGGCCGTCTATGGCTACACCTTC.